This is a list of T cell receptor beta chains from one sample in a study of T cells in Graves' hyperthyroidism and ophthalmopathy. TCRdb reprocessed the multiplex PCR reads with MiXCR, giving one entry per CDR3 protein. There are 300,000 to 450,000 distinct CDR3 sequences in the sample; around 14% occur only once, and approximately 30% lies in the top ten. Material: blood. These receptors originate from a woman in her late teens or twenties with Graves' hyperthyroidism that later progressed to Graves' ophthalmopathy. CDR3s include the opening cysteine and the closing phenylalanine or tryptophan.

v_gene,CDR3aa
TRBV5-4,CASSRRDRVAYEQYF
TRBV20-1,CSADGTSGLQETQYF
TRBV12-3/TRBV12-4,CASSLAPKGYTF
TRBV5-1,CASSFSGRVTGELFF
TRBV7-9,CASSLASAISYNEQFF
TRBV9,CASSGTDTDTQYF
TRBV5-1,CASSEVQRSEQYF
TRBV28,CASSLTGQLYEQYF
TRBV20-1,CSASGTGSILNQPQHF
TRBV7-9,CASSRLSYEQYF
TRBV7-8,CASSLGTGGHEQYF
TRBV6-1,CASSSKQGGNTGELFF
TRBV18,CASSPGTGVDYGYTF
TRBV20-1,CSATPVGGGGNQPQHF
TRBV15,CATSRDLGGNQPQHF
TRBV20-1,CSANTGRLNEQFF
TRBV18,CASSPPLSGSSYEQYF
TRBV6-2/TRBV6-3,CASSYSRAGKREDTQYF
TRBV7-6,CASSLVGGHTGELFF
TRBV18,CASSPTLGGGYGYTF
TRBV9,CASSQEVAIRMAQHF
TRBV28,CASSLRLQSSPEQYF
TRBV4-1,CASSQSLNQPQHF
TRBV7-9,CASSLAESGFYEQYF
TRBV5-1,CASSLVVGLSYEQYF
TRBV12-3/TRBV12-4,CASSLYRTEETQYF
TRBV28,CASSDIGGANYGYTF
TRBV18,CASSPGGQETQYF
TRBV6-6,CASSYSDRGYLNTGELFF
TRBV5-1,CASSLEAQGNEQFF
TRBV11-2,CASSFVTGSPGELFF
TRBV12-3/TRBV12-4,CASSVGLGSYEQYF
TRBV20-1,CSASGDRGTTDTQYF
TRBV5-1,CASSLEHTLTEAFF
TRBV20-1,CSARNAARMNTEAFF
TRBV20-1,CSADSPRTSDNEQFF
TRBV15,CATSRAGTNSYEQYF
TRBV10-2,CASSRGLGSNQPQHF
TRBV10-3,CAISESLPRQGTYEQYF
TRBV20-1,CSAPQQDGTQYF
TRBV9,CASSVMGGDEQFF
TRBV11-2,CASRFSGRGHYNEQFF
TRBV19,CASSIIAGGSYEQYF
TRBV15,CATSRGRGHQPQHF
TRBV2,CASIFSVFSTDTQYF
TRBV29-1,CSVEGQRPYEQYF
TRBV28,CASSLGGVGMTF
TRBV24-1,CATSQTGVWRTDTQYF
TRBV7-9,CASKSPPTGVSYNEQFF
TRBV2,CASGDRLAGAGGELFF
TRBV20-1,CSAPDARQASDTQYF
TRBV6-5,CASSYSSGPTTPVEQYF
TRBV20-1,CSARQGIGYTF
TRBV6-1,CASSSDRVSSYEQYF
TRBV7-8,CASSLLPQETQYF
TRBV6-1,CASSFSLTGGSVEQFF